This T cell receptor (beta chain) derives from a study of cytomegalovirus exposure and HLA in healthy donors. About the study: Early on, a data release was issued that held 80 million or so unique TCRs from HLA-typed donors.

This cohort consisted of healthy bone marrow donors. Likely unrecorded immune exposures existed in these nominally healthy donors. V lost 0 bases to trimming and J lost 3 bases; unmatched junction nucleotides: 6. There are 16 residues in the CDR3. Per germline, CDR1 SGHTA and CDR2 FQGNSA. PCR employed 60 Vbeta and 13 Jbeta primers. TCRdb's copy holds only in-frame clones and misses some; the assay was immunoSEQ multiplex PCR. The table shows fewer than 100,000 clones, with 60% to 80% occurring only once. The TCR originated in a female donor in good health and CMV-seronegative. The J gene is TRBJ2-7, the V gene TRBV7-2; 9 nucleotides agree with TRBD1. Source material: PBMCs. CDR3 bases: TGTGCCAGCAGCTTAGCGGGGGGGACAGGGTTCTACGAGCAGTACTTC. It is translated as CASSLAGGTGFYEQYF.